This entry features one TCR beta chain sequence. This sample is part of a study of blood T cell repertoires in COVID-19. Clones were sequenced by immunoSEQ multiplex PCR, and TCRdb holds only the in-frame ones, with some missing. The table has around 99,000 clones, less than 95% seen once; the top ten hold over 4.5%. This CDR3 is 10 amino acids long. This clonotype originated in a middle-aged man with acute or convalescent COVID-19. The sequenced sample was peripheral blood. The V and J genes are TRBV21-1 and TRBJ1-6; TRBD1 is taken as the D call from the table, unchecked against the DNA. TRBV21-1 is annotated as a pseudogene. The CDR3 protein is CASINNSGPF. DNA for the CDR3: TGTGCCAGCATCAATAACAGTGGCCCCTTT.